This TCR beta chain emerged from a study of a mutant IDH1 vaccine in newly diagnosed glioma. In the study overall: Once 4-6 weeks had passed after radiotherapy alone, vaccination started, or it started with temozolomide cycles.

V was cut by 0 bases and J by 1 base, with 3 bases left in between. The germline V gene encodes CDR1 SGHTA and CDR2 FQGNSA. This CDR3 is 14 amino acids long. Produced via immunoSEQ multiplex PCR; TCRdb's table is partial and in-frame only. The profile shows roughly 25,000 clones, around 78% of them singletons. For this clone: Its antigen is currently unknown.

Time point described: week 35, safety follow-up. Doses comprised 300 ug of mutant IDH1 20-mer peptide each, plus topical imiquimod. Donors harbored newly found WHO grade 3 or 4 IDH1-mutant, ATRX-lost astrocytomas. The clonotype originates from a man between 25 and 39 years old with glioma. The sample in question was PBMCs, obtained from a glioma patient whose treatment included an IDH1 peptide vaccine. The genes are TRBV7-2 and TRBJ2-2, with D unclear. CDR3 protein: CASSLAGNTGELFF. CDR3 DNA: TGTGCCAGCAGCTTAGCAGGGAACACCGGGGAGCTGTTTTTT.